Listed here are 5 T cell receptor beta chains from one sample, sequenced in a study of lymphopenia after photon versus proton radiotherapy. Repertoires were generated with immunoSEQ multiplex PCR, while TCRdb's copy carries only in-frame clones and drops some. Of 65,000 to 85,000 clones in the sample, approximately 90% were seen once. Here the sequenced sample was peripheral blood, taken from a patient treated with photon-based radiotherapy. The receptor set was obtained from a woman in her 40s with cholangiocarcinoma.

This clone was picked up one time. The chain links TRBV7-2 to TRBJ2-7, with D unresolved. V lost 5 bases and J 6 bases, leaving 17 bases between the germline ends. Germline CDR1 reads SGHTA; CDR2 reads FQGNSA. The CDR3 covers 14 residues. The CDR3 sequence is CASSPSTGPSEQYF. CDR3 sequence (DNA): TGTGCCAGCAGCCCTTCTACGGGCCCTTCCGAGCAGTACTTC.

Only a few counts were recorded for this clone. The CDR3 region is CASSRGGENSPLHF. DNA of the CDR3: TGTGCCAGCTCCCGGGGGGGTGAGAATTCACCCCTCCACTTT. The rearrangement uses TRBV18 and TRBJ1-6, with D possibly being TRBD1 (5 bases). The V gene's germline CDR1 is KGHSH and CDR2 LQKENI. Trimming took 6 bases from V and 7 from J, leaving 13 bases between them. The CDR3 has 14 amino acids.

The chain uses TRBV29-1 and TRBJ2-7; 9 bases map to TRBD2. This CDR3 comprises 15 residues. Trimming at V came to 2 bases and at J to 2 bases, leaving 7 bases not matched to a gene. Germline V lookup: CDR1 SQVTM, CDR2 ANQGSEA. CDR3 in DNA: TGCAGCGTTGAACTAGCGGGATCCCCCGCCTACGAGCAGTACTTC. Residues: CSVELAGSPAYEQYF.

The V gene is TRBV27, the J gene TRBJ2-1; D not resolved. Germline V lookup: CDR1 MNHEY, CDR2 SMNVEV (reference sequence). V lost 5 bases and J 3 bases, leaving 17 bases between the germline ends. This CDR3 is 16 amino acids long. The CDR3 DNA follows: TGTGCCAGCAGTACGAGGCACAGACTTCACTACAATGAGCAGTTCTTC. Its translation is CASSTRHRLHYNEQFF.

The rearrangement links TRBV30 to TRBJ1-1, with D maybe TRBD1 (6 bases). V was cut by 0 bases and J by 4 bases, with 9 bases left in between. The CDR3 is 13 amino acids. Germline V gene lookup returns CDR1 GTSNPN and CDR2 SVGIG (reference sequence). CDR3 coding DNA: TGTGCCTGGAGTGTGAAGGGGGGCACTGAAGCTTTCTTT. Translated: CAWSVKGGTEAFF. The full variable domain, rest sourced from reference TRBV30 and TRBJ1-1, is SQTIHQWPATLVQPVGSPLSLECTVEGTSNPNLYWYRQAAGRGLQLLFYSVGIGQISSEVPQNLSASRPQDRQFILSSKKLLLSDSGFYLCAWSVKGGTEAFFGQGTRLTVV.